This TCR beta chain is from a study of blood T cells in healthy people across ages. CDR1 and CDR2 (germline): SQVTM, ANQGSEA. This CDR3 has 12 amino acids. V shed 6 bases and J shed 10 bases, with 17 bases lying between them. For the second PCR, which ran for about 7 to 11 cycles, a sample-barcoded 5' primer and a J-beta primer mix were used. Each cDNA molecule, via a template-switch adaptor with 12 random nucleotides, was tagged. Every sample produced at least 2.5 million CDR3-containing paired-end reads. TCRdb analysed the 5' RACE reads with MiXCR anew, one entry per CDR3 protein. The sample consists of fewer than 2,000,000 distinct CDR3 sequences, about 31% of them appearing once. This clonotype was seen only a few times. They isolated at least 6 million PBMCs from each sample.

The sequenced sample consisted of blood. The genes are TRBV29-1 and TRBJ2-3, with D possibly being TRBD2 (6 bases). The TCR originated in a woman aged 30 to 39 in good health. CDR3 DNA: TGCAGCGTCATCGCGGGGCTTTATGCGCAGTATTTT. Its translation is CSVIAGLYAQYF.